This T cell receptor (beta chain) was recorded in a study of radiotherapy plus CTLA-4 blockade in lung cancer. The method was immunoSEQ multiplex PCR; TCRdb's version includes in-frame clones alone and lacks a portion of them. In the table there are about 28,000 clones, around three quarters of which are singletons. Chemo-refractory metastatic non-small-cell lung cancer patients received focal radiation with ipilimumab CTLA-4 blockade. Notes on the study in general: Response was reportedly best predicted by early blood T cell clone dynamics, with interferon-beta. An expansion of tumor-derived TCR clones occurred in blood after radiotherapy plus ipilimumab.

The germline V gene has CDR1 SGHRS and CDR2 YFSETQ. The V and J ends lost 3 bases and 4 bases, in that order; junction bases with no gene match: 6. CDR3 length: 15 residues. Concerning this clone: The antigen is unknown.

The TCR originated in a human donor with non-small cell lung cancer that progressed on radiotherapy plus ipilimumab. The V call is TRBV5-1, the J call TRBJ2-1, with 8 bases lining up with TRBD1. The material sequenced was peripheral blood, taken from a patient treated with radiotherapy plus ipilimumab. In DNA, the CDR3 is TGCGCCAGCAGCTCTCAGGGGGCGCAGTACAATGAGCAGTTCTTC. Its protein product is CASSSQGAQYNEQFF.